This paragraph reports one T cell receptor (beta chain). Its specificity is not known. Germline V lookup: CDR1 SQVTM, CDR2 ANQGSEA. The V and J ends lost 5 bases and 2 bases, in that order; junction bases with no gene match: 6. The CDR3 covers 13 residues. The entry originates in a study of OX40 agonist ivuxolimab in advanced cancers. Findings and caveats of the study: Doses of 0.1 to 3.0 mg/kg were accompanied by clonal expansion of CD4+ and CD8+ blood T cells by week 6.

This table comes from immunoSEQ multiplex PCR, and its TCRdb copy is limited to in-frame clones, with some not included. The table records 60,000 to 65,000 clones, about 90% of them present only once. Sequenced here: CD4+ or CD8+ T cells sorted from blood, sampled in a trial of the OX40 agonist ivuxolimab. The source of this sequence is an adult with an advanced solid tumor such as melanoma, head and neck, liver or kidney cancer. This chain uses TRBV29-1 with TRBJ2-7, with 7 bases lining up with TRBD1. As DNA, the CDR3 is TGCAGCGTTAGATGGACAGGCGCCTACGAGCAGTACTTC. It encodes CSVRWTGAYEQYF.